Many counts were recorded for the clone carrying this T cell receptor (beta chain). Its antigen is still unknown. V was cut by 2 bases and J by 0 bases, with 21 bases left in between. This CDR3 is built from 19 residues. Germline V gives CDR1 MNHNS, CDR2 SASEGT. This sample was taken from a study of T cell repertoires in cytomegalovirus infection. From the reads, TCRdb called clonotypes with MiXCR, one entry per CDR3 protein. The sample has about 260,000 distinct CDR3 sequences; around 8.7% are singletons. Overall study results and limits: Identification of carriers of CMV plus the relevant HLA was performed using cumulative public TCR beta family frequency. CMV-specific TCR beta clonotypes restricted by HLA-C were the ones dominating the ex vivo response.

The J gene is TRBJ2-3, the V gene TRBV6-1; D remains unclear. The sequencing sample was made of PBMCs. The origin of this receptor is a human donor in good health (CMV status not recorded). Some clones in this sample may be carry-over from other donors' samples. The CDR3 sequence: CASSELVGVPLSSTDTQYF. In DNA form, the CDR3 reads TGTGCCAGCAGTGAACTCGTTGGGGTCCCTCTTTCGAGCACAGATACGCAGTATTTT.